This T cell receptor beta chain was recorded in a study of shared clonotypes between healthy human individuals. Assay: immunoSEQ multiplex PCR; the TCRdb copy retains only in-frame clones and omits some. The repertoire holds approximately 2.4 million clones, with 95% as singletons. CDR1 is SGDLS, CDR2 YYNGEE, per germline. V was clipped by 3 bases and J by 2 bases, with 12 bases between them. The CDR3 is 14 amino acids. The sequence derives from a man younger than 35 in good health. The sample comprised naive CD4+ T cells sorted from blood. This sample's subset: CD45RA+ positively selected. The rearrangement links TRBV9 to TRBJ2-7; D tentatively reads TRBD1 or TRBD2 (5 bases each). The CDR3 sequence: CASSARGSAYEQYF. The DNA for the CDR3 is TGTGCCAGCAGCGCCCGGGGCTCTGCCTACGAGCAGTACTTC.